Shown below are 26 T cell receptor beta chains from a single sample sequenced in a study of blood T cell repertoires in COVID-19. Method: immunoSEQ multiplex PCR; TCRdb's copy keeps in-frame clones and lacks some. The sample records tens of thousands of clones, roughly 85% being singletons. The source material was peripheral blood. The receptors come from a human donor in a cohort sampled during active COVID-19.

CDR3 protein: CASSSTGEETQYF. CDR3 DNA sequence: TGTGCCAGCAGCTCGACAGGGGAAGAGACCCAGTACTTC. This chain uses TRBV11-3 with TRBJ2-5; 8 nucleotides line up with TRBD1. CDR1 is SGHNT and CDR2 is YENEEA in the germline V gene. V shed 4 bases and J 3 bases; nucleotides not matched to a gene: 1. The CDR3 is 13 amino acids.

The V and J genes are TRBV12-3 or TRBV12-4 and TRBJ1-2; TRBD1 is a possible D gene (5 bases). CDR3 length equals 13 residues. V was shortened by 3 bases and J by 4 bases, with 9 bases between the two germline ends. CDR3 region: CASSLVGLYGYTF. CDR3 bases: TGTGCCAGCAGTTTGGTGGGGCTCTATGGCTACACCTTC.

CDR3 protein: CASSSKRDSYEQYF. The CDR3 region has the DNA TGTGCCAGCAGCTCAAAGAGGGACAGCTACGAGCAGTACTTC. The chain recombines TRBV7-2 with TRBJ2-7; TRBD1 aligns across 7 bases. Germline assignment: CDR1 SGHTA and CDR2 FQGNSA. Germline trimming cut 4 bases from V and 3 bases from J; bases unmatched to any gene: 6. The CDR3 extends over 14 amino acids.

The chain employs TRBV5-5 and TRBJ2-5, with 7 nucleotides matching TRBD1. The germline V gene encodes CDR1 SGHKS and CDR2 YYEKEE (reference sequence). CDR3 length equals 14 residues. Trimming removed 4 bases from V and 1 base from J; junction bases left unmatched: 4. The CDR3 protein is CASSKWDSQETQYF. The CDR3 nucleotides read TGTGCCAGCAGCAAGTGGGACAGCCAAGAGACCCAGTACTTC.

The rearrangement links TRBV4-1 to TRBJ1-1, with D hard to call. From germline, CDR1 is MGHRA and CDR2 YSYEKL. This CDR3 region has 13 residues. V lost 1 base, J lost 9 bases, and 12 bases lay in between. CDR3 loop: CASSQGGVGKAFF. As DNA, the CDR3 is TGCGCCAGCAGCCAAGGTGGTGTTGGCAAAGCTTTCTTT.

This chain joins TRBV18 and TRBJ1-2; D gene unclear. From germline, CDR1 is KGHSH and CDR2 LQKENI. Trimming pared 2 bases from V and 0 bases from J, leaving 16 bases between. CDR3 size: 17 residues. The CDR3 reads CASSPIWPTDTNYGYTF. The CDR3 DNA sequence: TGTGCCAGCTCACCAATATGGCCCACAGACACTAACTATGGCTACACCTTC.

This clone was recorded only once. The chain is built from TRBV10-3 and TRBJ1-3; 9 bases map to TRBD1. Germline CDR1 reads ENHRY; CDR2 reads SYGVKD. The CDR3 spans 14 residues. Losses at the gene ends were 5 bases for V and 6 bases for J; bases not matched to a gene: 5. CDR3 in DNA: TGTGCCATCAGTCCGGGACAGGGAAAAAACACCATATATTTT. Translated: CAISPGQGKNTIYF.

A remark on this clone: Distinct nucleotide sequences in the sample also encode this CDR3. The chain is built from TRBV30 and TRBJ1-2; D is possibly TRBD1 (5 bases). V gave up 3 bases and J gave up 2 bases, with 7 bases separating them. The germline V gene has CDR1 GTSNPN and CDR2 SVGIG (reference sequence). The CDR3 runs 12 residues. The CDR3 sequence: CAWSGGNYGYTF. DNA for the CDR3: TGTGCCTGGAGCGGGGGGAACTATGGCTACACCTTC.

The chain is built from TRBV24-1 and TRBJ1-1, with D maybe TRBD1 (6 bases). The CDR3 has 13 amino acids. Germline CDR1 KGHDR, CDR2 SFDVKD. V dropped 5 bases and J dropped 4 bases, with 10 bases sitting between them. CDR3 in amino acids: CATSVQGGTEAFF. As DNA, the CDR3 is TGTGCCACCAGTGTACAGGGTGGCACTGAAGCTTTCTTT.

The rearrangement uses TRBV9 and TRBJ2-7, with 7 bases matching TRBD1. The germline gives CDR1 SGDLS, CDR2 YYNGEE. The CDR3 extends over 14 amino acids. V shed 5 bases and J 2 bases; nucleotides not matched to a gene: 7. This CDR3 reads CASSGGQAPYEQYF. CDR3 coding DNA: TGTGCCAGCAGTGGTGGACAGGCACCCTACGAGCAGTACTTC.

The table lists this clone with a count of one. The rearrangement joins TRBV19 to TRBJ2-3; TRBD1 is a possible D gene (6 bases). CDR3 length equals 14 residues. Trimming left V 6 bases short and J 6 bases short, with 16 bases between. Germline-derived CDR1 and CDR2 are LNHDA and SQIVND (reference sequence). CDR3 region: CASSSRGWMDTQYF. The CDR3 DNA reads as TGTGCCAGTAGCAGCAGGGGTTGGATGGATACGCAGTATTTT.

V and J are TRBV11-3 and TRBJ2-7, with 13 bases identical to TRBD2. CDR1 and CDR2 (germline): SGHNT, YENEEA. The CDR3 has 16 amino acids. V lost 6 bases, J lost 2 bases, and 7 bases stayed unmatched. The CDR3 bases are TGTGCCAGCAGATACGGCGGGACTAGCGGGACCTACGAGCAGTACTTC. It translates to CASRYGGTSGTYEQYF.

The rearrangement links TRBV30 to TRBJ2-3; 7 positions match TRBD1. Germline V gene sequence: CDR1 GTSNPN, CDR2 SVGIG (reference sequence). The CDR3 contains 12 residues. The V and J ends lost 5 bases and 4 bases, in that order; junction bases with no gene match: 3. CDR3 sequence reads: CAWGTVADTQYF. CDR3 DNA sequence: TGTGCCTGGGGGACAGTTGCAGATACGCAGTATTTT.

The CDR3 region is CASSPRLAANQETQYF. For the CDR3, the DNA is TGTGCCAGCAGCCCCCGACTAGCGGCAAATCAAGAGACCCAGTACTTC. The chain has TRBV7-7 and TRBJ2-5; TRBD2 aligns across 9 bases. The CDR3 loop spans 16 amino acids. Germline V gene lookup returns CDR1 SSHAT and CDR2 FNYEAQ (reference sequence). The J segment lost 2 bases and the V segment lost 5 bases, leaving 9 bases of the junction unmatched.

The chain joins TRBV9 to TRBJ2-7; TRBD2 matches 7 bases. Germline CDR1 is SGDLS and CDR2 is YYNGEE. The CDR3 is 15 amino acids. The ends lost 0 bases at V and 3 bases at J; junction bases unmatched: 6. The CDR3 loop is CASSVGGREDYEQYF. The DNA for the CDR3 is TGTGCCAGCAGCGTAGGCGGGAGAGAGGACTACGAGCAGTACTTC.

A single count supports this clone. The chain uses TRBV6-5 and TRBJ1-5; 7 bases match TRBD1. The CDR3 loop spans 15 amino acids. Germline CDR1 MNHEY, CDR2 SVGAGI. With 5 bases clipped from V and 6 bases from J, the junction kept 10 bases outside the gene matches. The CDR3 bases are TGTGCCAGCAGTATAGACAGGGAGGCAGGTCAGCCCCAGCATTTT. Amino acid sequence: CASSIDREAGQPQHF.

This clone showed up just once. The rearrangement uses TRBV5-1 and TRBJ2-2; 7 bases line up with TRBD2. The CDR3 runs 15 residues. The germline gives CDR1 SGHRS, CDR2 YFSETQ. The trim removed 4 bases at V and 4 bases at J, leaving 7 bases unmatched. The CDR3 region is CASSDPGGFTGELFF. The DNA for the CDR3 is TGCGCCAGCAGCGATCCGGGAGGTTTCACCGGGGAGCTGTTTTTT.

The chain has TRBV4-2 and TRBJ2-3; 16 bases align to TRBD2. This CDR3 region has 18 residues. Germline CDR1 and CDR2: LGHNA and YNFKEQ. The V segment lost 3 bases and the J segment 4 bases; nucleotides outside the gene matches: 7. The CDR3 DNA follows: TGTGCCAGCAGCCAGGGACTAGCGGGAGGGCCCGTCTCAGATACGCAGTATTTT. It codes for CASSQGLAGGPVSDTQYF.

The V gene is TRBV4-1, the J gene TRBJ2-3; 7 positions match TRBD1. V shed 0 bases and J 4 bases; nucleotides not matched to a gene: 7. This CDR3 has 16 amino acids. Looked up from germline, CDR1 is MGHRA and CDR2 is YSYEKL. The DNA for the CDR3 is TGCGCCAGCAGCCAAGAGGATAGGGGGCTGGCAGATACGCAGTATTTT. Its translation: CASSQEDRGLADTQYF.

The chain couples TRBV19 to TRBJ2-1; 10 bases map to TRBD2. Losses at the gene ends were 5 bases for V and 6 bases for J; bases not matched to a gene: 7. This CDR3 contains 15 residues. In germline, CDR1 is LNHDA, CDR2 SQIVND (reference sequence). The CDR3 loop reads CASSSLAGAGNEQFF. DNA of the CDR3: TGTGCCAGTAGTTCCCTAGCGGGAGCCGGCAATGAGCAGTTCTTC.

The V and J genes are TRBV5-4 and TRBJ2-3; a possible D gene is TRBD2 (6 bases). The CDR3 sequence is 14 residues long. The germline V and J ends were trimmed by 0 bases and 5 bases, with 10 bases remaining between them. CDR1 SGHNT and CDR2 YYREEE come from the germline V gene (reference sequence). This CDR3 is CASSLEGRGDTQYF. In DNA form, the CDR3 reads TGTGCCAGCAGCTTGGAGGGGCGGGGAGATACGCAGTATTTT.

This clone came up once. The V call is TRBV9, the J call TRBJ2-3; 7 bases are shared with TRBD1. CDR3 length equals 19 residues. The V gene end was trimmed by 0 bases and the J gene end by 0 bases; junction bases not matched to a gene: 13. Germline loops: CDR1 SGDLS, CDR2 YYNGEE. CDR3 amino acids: CASSVEDYRGRGSTDTQYF. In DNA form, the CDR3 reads TGTGCCAGCAGCGTAGAGGATTACAGGGGAAGGGGTAGCACAGATACGCAGTATTTT.

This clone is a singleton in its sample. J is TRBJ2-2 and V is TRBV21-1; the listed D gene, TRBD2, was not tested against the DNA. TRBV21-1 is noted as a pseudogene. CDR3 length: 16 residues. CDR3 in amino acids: CASSKVCGFGGGELFF. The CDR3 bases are TGTGCCAGCAGCAAAGTATGCGGGTTCGGGGGCGGGGAGCTGTTTTTT.

The CDR3 region has the DNA TGTGCCAGCAGCGTAGGAACTATGGGCGAGCAGTACTTC. Translating gives CASSVGTMGEQYF. The rearrangement links TRBV9 to TRBJ2-7; D not resolved. The V gene's germline CDR1 is SGDLS and CDR2 YYNGEE. Between the trimmed V and J ends, which lost 0 bases and 6 bases, there was a span of 10 bases. The CDR3 loop spans 13 amino acids.

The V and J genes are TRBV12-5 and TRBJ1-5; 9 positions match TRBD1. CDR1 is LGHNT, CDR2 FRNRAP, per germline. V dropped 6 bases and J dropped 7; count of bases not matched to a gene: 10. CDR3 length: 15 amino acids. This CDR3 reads CASGHSGQGSQPQHF. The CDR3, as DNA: TGTGCTAGTGGCCACTCCGGACAGGGGTCGCAGCCCCAGCATTTT.

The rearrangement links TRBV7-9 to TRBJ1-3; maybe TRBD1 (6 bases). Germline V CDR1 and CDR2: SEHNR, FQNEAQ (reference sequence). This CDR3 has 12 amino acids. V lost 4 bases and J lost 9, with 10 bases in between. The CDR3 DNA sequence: TGTGCCAGCAGCTCGGACAGCGGCACCATATATTTT. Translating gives CASSSDSGTIYF.